The 18 T cell receptor beta chains below were found in one sample sequenced in a study of T cells in Graves' hyperthyroidism and ophthalmopathy. What was amplified from RNA transcripts were TCR beta CDR3 regions. RT-PCR in the first round (using the HTBI primer set) targeted the TCR CDR3. TCRdb used MiXCR to reprocess the multiplex PCR reads, holding one entry per CDR3 protein. Found here are around 450,000 distinct CDR3 sequences, roughly an eighth of them singletons; the top ten hold about 5%. Specimen: blood. These receptor sequences come from a woman aged 18-29 years with Graves' hyperthyroidism.

This clonotype was observed at least ten times. V usage is TRBV12-3 or TRBV12-4 and J usage is TRBJ2-3; 9 nucleotides agree with TRBD2. This CDR3 is 19 amino acids long. The J segment lost 0 bases and the V segment lost 4 bases, leaving 14 bases of the junction unmatched. CDR3 DNA: TGTGCCAGCAGTTCGCCGGGGGGCGGGAGGGCCTCTAGCACAGATACGCAGTATTTT. The encoded protein is CASSSPGGGRASSTDTQYF.

This clonotype was detected ten times or more. J is TRBJ2-3 and V is TRBV7-3, with 8 positions matching TRBD2. CDR1 and CDR2 from the germline V gene are SGHTA and FQGTGA. J gave up 0 bases and V 0 bases, and 11 bases lay outside the gene matches. The CDR3 contains 19 residues. CDR3 nucleotides: TGTGCCAGCAGCTTAACGAGGAGCGGGAGTTATTTTAGCACAGATACGCAGTATTTT. It codes for CASSLTRSGSYFSTDTQYF.

In its sample, this clonotype was seen a few times. Relative to the germline gene, one junction end is altered; a read error may explain this. The V gene is TRBV24-1, the J gene TRBJ2-2, with a tentative D call TRBD2 (7 bases). CDR3 size: 15 residues. In germline, CDR1 is KGHDR, CDR2 SFDVKD. The CDR3 protein is CATSETSWDTGELLF. Here the CDR3 DNA reads TGTGCCACCAGTGAGACTAGCTGGGACACCGGGGAGCTGCTTTTT.

This clonotype occurred many times. The rearrangement uses TRBV5-1 and TRBJ2-3; tentative D call: TRBD2 (5 bases). The CDR3 has 14 amino acids. Per the germline V gene, CDR1 is SGHRS and CDR2 is YFSETQ. V lost 5 bases to trimming and J lost 6 bases, with 16 bases between them. The CDR3 DNA reads as TGCGCCAGCAGTTGGGGAGCCCTCAGGGATACGCAGTATTTT. Encoded protein: CASSWGALRDTQYF.

This clonotype was detected many times. V and J are TRBV4-3 and TRBJ1-1, with D unclear. The CDR3 consists of 14 residues. Looked up from germline, CDR1 is LGHNA and CDR2 is YSLEER. Trimming left V 1 base short and J 1 base short, with 7 bases between. The CDR3 region has the DNA TGCGCCAGCAGCCAAGTGGCAACGAACACTGAAGCTTTCTTT. Amino acids: CASSQVATNTEAFF.

The J gene is TRBJ2-2, the V gene TRBV6-5, with unresolved D. The germline V gene has CDR1 MNHEY and CDR2 SVGAGI. The CDR3 totals 13 residues. V was trimmed by 2 bases and J by 6 bases, leaving 7 bases between them. The CDR3 sequence is CASSYERPGELFF. CDR3 in DNA: TGTGCCAGCAGTTACGAGAGGCCCGGGGAGCTGTTTTTT.

This clonotype was detected ten times or more. The chain carries TRBV11-2 and TRBJ2-7, with D hard to call. In germline, CDR1 is SGHAT, CDR2 FQNNGV. V lost 1 base and J lost 5, with 15 bases in between. The CDR3 is made up of 15 amino acids. The CDR3 coding sequence is TGTGCCAGCAGCTTAGTGGCGAGCCCTGGGAACGAGCAGTACTTC. Protein: CASSLVASPGNEQYF.

CDR3 region: CAISESLGRAYEQYF. The CDR3 DNA reads as TGTGCCATCAGTGAGTCCCTCGGCAGGGCCTACGAGCAGTACTTC. The chain couples TRBV10-3 to TRBJ2-7; D is perhaps TRBD1 (5 bases). Trimming cost V 0 bases and J 2 bases, with 11 bases left between them. This CDR3 has 15 residues. The V gene's germline CDR1 is ENHRY and CDR2 SYGVKD.

The chain uses TRBV28 and TRBJ1-1; tentatively, D is TRBD1 (6 bases). V was clipped by 6 bases and J by 10 bases, with 21 bases between them. The CDR3 totals 14 residues. The germline CDR1 and CDR2 sequences are MDHEN and SYDVKM. CDR3 nucleotide sequence: TGTGCCAGCAGCGCGACGGGGGGCGGAATAGGAGCTTTCTTT. Encoded protein: CASSATGGGIGAFF.

This clonotype came up many times. The chain is built from TRBV6-1 and TRBJ1-6; D possibly corresponds to TRBD1 (5 bases). The germline V gene has CDR1 MNHNS and CDR2 SASEGT. V was pared by 7 bases and J by 8 bases, with 18 bases between. CDR3 size: 15 residues. CDR3 nucleotides: TGTGCCAGCATCGAGGTGGCGGGGCAACATTCACCCCTCCACTTT. Its translation is CASIEVAGQHSPLHF.

In regard to this clonotype: A much bigger clone sits one base away, suggesting this may be a read error. The gene calls are TRBV19 and TRBJ2-7; 12 positions agree with TRBD1. The end of the DNA aligns better with TRBJ2-1, so the J call may be wrong. The CDR3 is made up of 14 amino acids. The germline gives CDR1 LNHDA, CDR2 SQIVND (reference sequence). This CDR3 reads CASTPGTGGYEQFF. The CDR3 bases are TGTGCCAGTACCCCCGGGACAGGGGGCTACGAGCAGTTCTTC.

This clonotype was observed a few times. This chain connects TRBV5-4 to TRBJ2-2, with 7 bases fitting TRBD1. The germline gives CDR1 SGHNT, CDR2 YYREEE (reference sequence). The V and J ends lost 4 bases and 7 bases, in that order; junction bases with no gene match: 7. The CDR3 extends over 14 amino acids. The CDR3 bases are TGTGCCAGCAGCCTACAGGGGTTTGGCGGGGAGCTGTTTTTT. This encodes CASSLQGFGGELFF.

This clonotype was seen many times. V and J are TRBV7-9 and TRBJ2-7, with D possibly matching TRBD1 (6 bases). CDR3 length: 13 residues. V lost 5 bases, J lost 7 bases, and 15 bases lay in between. The germline gives CDR1 SEHNR, CDR2 FQNEAQ (reference sequence). The CDR3 spells CASSPQNRVEQYF. The DNA of the CDR3 is TGTGCCAGCAGCCCGCAAAACAGGGTTGAGCAGTACTTC.

This clonotype was seen at least ten times. CDR3 nucleotides: TGCGCCAGCAGCTTAGGGACAGGGGGAGACTATGGCTACACCTTC. Residues: CASSLGTGGDYGYTF. This chain links TRBV5-1 with TRBJ1-2, with TRBD1 matching over 11 bases. Losses at the gene ends were 2 bases for V and 3 bases for J; bases not matched to a gene: 3. This CDR3 has 15 amino acids. CDR1 and CDR2 from the germline V gene are SGHRS and YFSETQ.

This clonotype appeared many times. The rearrangement uses TRBV11-1 and TRBJ2-7; 8 bases match TRBD1. This CDR3 has 16 amino acids. The ends lost 5 bases at V and 0 bases at J; junction bases unmatched: 9. Germline V lookup: CDR1 SGHAT, CDR2 FQDESV (reference sequence). The CDR3 here is CASSTYDRGPSYEQYF. The CDR3 DNA reads as TGTGCCAGCAGCACCTACGACAGGGGTCCCTCCTACGAGCAGTACTTC.

The rearrangement joins TRBV5-1 to TRBJ1-2; the D is unclear. CDR3 length equals 15 residues. V lost 1 base and J lost 0, with 10 bases in between. CDR1 is SGHRS and CDR2 is YFSETQ in the germline V gene. CDR3 coding DNA: TGCGCCAGCAGCTTGAGTCGGGGAGCTAACTATGGCTACACCTTC. It codes for CASSLSRGANYGYTF.

As to this clonotype: This may come from a read error, since a much larger clone is one base off. The chain carries TRBV20-1 and TRBJ2-1; 9 nucleotides line up with TRBD2. The length of the CDR3 is 17 residues. The junction had 15 bases not matched to a gene; V was cut back by 0 bases and J by 9 bases. Germline loops: CDR1 DFQATT, CDR2 SNEGSKA (reference sequence). As DNA, the CDR3 is TGCAGTGCTAGAGATCTAGGGTGGGTTGGCGGGAGGGGTGAGCAGTTCTTC. Translation: CSARDLGWVGGRGEQFF.

In this sample, this clonotype turned up many times. The chain joins TRBV3-1 to TRBJ1-6, with a possible D match to TRBD1 (6 bases). CDR1 LGHDT and CDR2 YNNKEL come from the germline V gene (reference sequence). V lost 0 bases and J lost 11, with 11 bases in between. The CDR3 loop spans 14 amino acids. The CDR3 here is CASSQDPGVAPLHF. CDR3 bases: TGTGCCAGCAGCCAAGATCCAGGGGTTGCACCCCTCCACTTT.